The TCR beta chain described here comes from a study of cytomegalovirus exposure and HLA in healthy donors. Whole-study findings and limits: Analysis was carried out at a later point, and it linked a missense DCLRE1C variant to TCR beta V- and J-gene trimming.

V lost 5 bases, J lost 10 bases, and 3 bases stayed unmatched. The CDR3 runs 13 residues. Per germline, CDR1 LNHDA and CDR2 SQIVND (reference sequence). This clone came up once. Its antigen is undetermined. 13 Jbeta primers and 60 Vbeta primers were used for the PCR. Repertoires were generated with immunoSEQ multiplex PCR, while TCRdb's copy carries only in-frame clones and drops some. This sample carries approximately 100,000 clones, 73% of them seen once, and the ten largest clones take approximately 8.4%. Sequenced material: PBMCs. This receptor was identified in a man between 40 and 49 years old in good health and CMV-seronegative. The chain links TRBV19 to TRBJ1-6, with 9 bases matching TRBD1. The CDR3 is CASSDRGSSPLHF. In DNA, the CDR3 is TGTGCCAGTAGTGACAGGGGGTCCTCACCCCTCCACTTT.